These 26 T cell receptor beta chains came from one sample sequenced in a study of read filtering for tumor transcriptome and immune sequencing. From 300 to 400 ng of RNA, a library with molecular barcoded alpha/delta and beta/gamma adaptors was made. TCRdb used MiXCR to reprocess the reads, holding one entry per CDR3 protein. In the table there are roughly 46,000 distinct CDR3 sequences, approximately 12% of which are singletons. Sequencing was done on a sample of a population of CD138-negative cells sorted from bone marrow. These receptors were taken from a donor aged 40 or over with multiple myeloma.

This clonotype was picked up a small number of times. A read error may explain this, as a much larger clone is one base away. This is likely a read error, given that the CDR3 carries no conserved phenylalanine or tryptophan at its end. The chain employs TRBV6-6 and TRBJ2-5; D is unclear. Trimming took 6 bases from V and 1 from J, leaving 12 bases between them. Germline V CDR1 and CDR2: MNHNY, SVGAGI (reference sequence). This CDR3 is 14 amino acids long. CDR3: CASSRPGIQETQYL. The CDR3 DNA sequence: TGTGCCAGCAGCCGCCCTGGTATCCAAGAGACCCAGTACCTC.

This clonotype occurred a few times. The J gene is TRBJ2-2, the V gene TRBV2, with D possibly matching TRBD1 (6 bases). The CDR3 contains 15 residues. Germline CDR1 and CDR2: SNHLY and FYNNEI. V lost 7 bases and J lost 6, with 18 bases in between. The chain's CDR3 is CASINRVGFAGELFF. CDR3 DNA: TGTGCCAGCATTAACAGGGTCGGGTTTGCCGGGGAGCTGTTTTTT.

In regard to this clonotype: Since a far larger clone is one base different, this is likely a read error. This sequence joins TRBV7-2 and TRBJ2-1, with D possibly being TRBD1 (5 bases). Trimming stripped 5 bases from V and 6 bases from J, with 17 bases between. The CDR3 totals 15 residues. CDR1 and CDR2 (germline): SGHTA, FQGNSA. The CDR3 region is CASSQLDSPSNEQFF. In DNA, the CDR3 is TGTGCCAGCAGCCAACTTGACAGCCCGTCCAATGAGCAGTTCTTC.

The genes are TRBV2 and TRBJ1-2; the D is unclear. Deletions cut 2 bases from V and 0 bases from J, with 7 bases between. CDR1 SNHLY and CDR2 FYNNEI come from the germline V gene. This CDR3 region has 14 residues. The CDR3 reads CASSERGANYGYTF. DNA for the CDR3: TGTGCCAGCAGTGAACGGGGAGCTAACTATGGCTACACCTTC.

This clonotype was picked up many times. The chain combines TRBV6-2 or TRBV6-3 with TRBJ2-1; 9 nucleotides align to TRBD2. V lost 6 bases to trimming and J lost 7 bases; unmatched junction nucleotides: 7. This CDR3 comprises 14 residues. Germline loops: CDR1 MNHEY, CDR2 SVGEGT. CDR3 residues: CASRGAGGRNEQFF. The CDR3 nucleotides are TGTGCCAGCAGGGGAGCGGGAGGACGGAATGAGCAGTTCTTC.

This clonotype has ten or more counts. V is TRBV28 and J is TRBJ2-3; no clear D gene. CDR1 and CDR2 from the germline V gene are MDHEN and SYDVKM. This CDR3 comprises 13 residues. V lost 2 bases to trimming and J lost 6 bases, with 9 bases between them. The CDR3 DNA reads TGTGCCAGCAGTTTACCGACCGGGGATACGCAGTATTTT. Amino acid sequence: CASSLPTGDTQYF.

This clonotype was found a few times. The chain combines TRBV9 with TRBJ2-1; 11 nucleotides match TRBD2. CDR3 length: 16 residues. J was trimmed by 5 bases and V by 0 bases; bases with no gene match: 4. CDR1 SGDLS and CDR2 YYNGEE come from the germline V gene. The CDR3 nucleotides are TGTGCCAGCAGCGTAGGGCTAGCGGGAGGCCACAATGAGCAGTTCTTC. It encodes CASSVGLAGGHNEQFF.

This clonotype was seen repeatedly, ten times or more. The genes are TRBV7-2 and TRBJ2-7; D gene unclear. Germline CDR1 and CDR2: SGHTA and FQGNSA. The germline V and J ends were trimmed by 3 bases and 9 bases, with 18 bases remaining between them. The CDR3 totals 14 residues. The CDR3 loop is CASSFGTGSAGQYF. The CDR3 DNA sequence: TGTGCCAGCAGCTTCGGTACGGGCTCCGCTGGGCAGTACTTC. Together with reference TRBV7-2 and TRBJ2-7, the CDR3 gives the full variable domain: GAGVSQSPSNKVTEKGKDVELRCDPISGHTALYWYRQSLGQGLEFLIYFQGNSAPDKSGLPSDRFSAERTGGSVSTLTIQRTQQEDSAVYLCASSFGTGSAGQYFGPGTRLTVT.

V is TRBV28 and J is TRBJ1-1, with a weak D call TRBD1 (5 bases). The CDR3 sequence is 18 residues long. The germline V gene has CDR1 MDHEN and CDR2 SYDVKM. With 1 base removed from V and 1 base from J, the gap between germline ends came to 19 bases. The CDR3 bases are TGTGCCAGCAGTTTATCTGGGGCGGTGATGGGCGAGAACACTGAAGCTTTCTTT. Amino acid sequence: CASSLSGAVMGENTEAFF.

This clonotype has just a few counts. J is TRBJ2-3 and V is TRBV29-1; 11 bases are shared with TRBD1. The CDR3 is 15 residues long. CDR1 and CDR2 (germline): SQVTM, ANQGSEA. V lost 3 bases and J lost 2; bases outside the gene matches: 4. CDR3 in amino acids: CSVDGDRGSTDTQYF. The DNA for the CDR3 is TGCAGCGTTGACGGGGACAGGGGGTCCACAGATACGCAGTATTTT.

As for this clonotype: This sequence may be a read error, since a much larger clone differs from it by one base. This sequence joins TRBV20-1 and TRBJ1-1; possible D gene TRBD1, 6 bases. The CDR3 length is 13 residues. Germline V gene data show CDR1 as DFQATT and CDR2 as SNEGSKA (reference sequence). The CDR3 nucleotides are TGCAGTGCTAGAGAATCAGGGGACACTGAAGCTTCCTTT. This translates into CSARESGDTEASF.

This clonotype was found many times. The rearrangement uses TRBV2 and TRBJ1-1, with 7 positions matching TRBD1. V was clipped by 6 bases and J by 1 base; unmatched bases: 8. CDR3 length equals 15 residues. From germline, CDR1 is SNHLY and CDR2 FYNNEI. The CDR3 reads CASRAGQNKNTEAFF. CDR3 nucleotides: TGTGCCAGCAGAGCGGGACAGAATAAGAACACTGAAGCTTTCTTT. The variable domain in full, completed from reference TRBV2 and TRBJ1-1, reads EPEVTQTPSHQVTQMGQEVILRCVPISNHLYFYWYRQILGQKVEFLVSFYNNEISEKSEIFDDQFSVERPDGSNFTLKIRSTKLEDSAMYFCASRAGQNKNTEAFFGQGTRLTVV.

The sample holds a few counts of this clonotype. This sequence may be a read error, since a much larger clone differs from it by one base. The gene calls are TRBV6-6 and TRBJ2-7; D tentatively fits TRBD1 or TRBD2 (5 bases each). CDR1 and CDR2 (germline): MNHNY, SVGAGI (reference sequence). V shed 6 bases and J shed 5 bases, with 17 bases lying between them. The CDR3 sequence is 14 residues long. CDR3 residues: CASSKTESGDEQYF. The CDR3 bases are TGTGCCAGCAGCAAGACAGAGTCCGGGGACGAGCAGTACTTC.

This clonotype occurred many times. V usage is TRBV7-9 and J usage is TRBJ2-7, with a tentative D call TRBD2 (5 bases). Deletions cut 2 bases from V and 5 bases from J, with 16 bases between. The length of the CDR3 is 15 residues. Germline V gene data show CDR1 as SEHNR and CDR2 as FQNEAQ (reference sequence). The CDR3 nucleotides are TGTGCCAGCAGCTTATTCCCTGAAACGGGGAACGAGCAGTACTTC. This sequence encodes CASSLFPETGNEQYF.

This clonotype has at least ten counts. This sequence joins TRBV7-9 and TRBJ2-5; D gene ambiguous. The germline gives CDR1 SEHNR, CDR2 FQNEAQ (reference sequence). The V end lost 2 bases, the J end lost 2 bases, and 12 bases lay between the germline ends. The CDR3 loop spans 15 amino acids. For the CDR3, the DNA is TGTGCCAGCAGCTTAAACTGGCCCGAACAAGAGACCCAGTACTTC. This gives the protein CASSLNWPEQETQYF.

This clonotype came up many times. The chain employs TRBV7-9 and TRBJ2-7, with D maybe TRBD1 (7 bases). Trimming left V 1 base short and J 7 bases short, with 20 bases between. Germline V CDR1 and CDR2: SEHNR, FQNEAQ (reference sequence). The CDR3 has 16 residues. The CDR3 DNA sequence: TGTGCCAGCAGCTTAGGTCAGGGGGACTTACGGGAGGAGCAGTACTTC. Translating gives CASSLGQGDLREEQYF.

This clonotype was counted many times. V is TRBV28 and J is TRBJ1-4; D is unresolved. The CDR3 is 14 amino acids. From germline, CDR1 is MDHEN and CDR2 SYDVKM. V was clipped by 4 bases and J by 7 bases, with 13 bases between them. CDR3 in DNA: TGTGCCAGCAGTTCGGCCAATGAAGTTGAAAAACTGTTTTTT. Protein sequence: CASSSANEVEKLFF.

This clonotype has a count of ten or more. The chain carries TRBV5-1 and TRBJ2-3; 9 bases map to TRBD2. V lost 2 bases and J lost 3; bases outside the gene matches: 4. CDR3 size: 15 residues. In germline, CDR1 is SGHRS, CDR2 YFSETQ. This CDR3 reads CASSFLAGATDTQYF. The CDR3 DNA reads TGCGCCAGCAGCTTTTTAGCGGGAGCTACAGATACGCAGTATTTT.

The chain links TRBV30 to TRBJ2-7, with a possible D match to TRBD2 (6 bases). The germline V gene has CDR1 GTSNPN and CDR2 SVGIG (reference sequence). Trimming took 3 bases from V and 9 from J, leaving 18 bases between them. The CDR3 runs 13 residues. CDR3: CAWSVREAGGQYF. CDR3 DNA: TGTGCCTGGAGCGTCAGGGAGGCGGGCGGGCAGTACTTC.

This clonotype was recorded at least ten times. The chain employs TRBV11-2 and TRBJ2-7; D remains unclear. The CDR3 spans 9 residues. Germline loops: CDR1 SGHAT, CDR2 FQNNGV. V was pared by 5 bases and J by 11 bases, with 7 bases between. CDR3 loop: CASSPPEYF. The CDR3, as DNA: TGTGCCAGCAGCCCCCCGGAGTACTTC.

The count of this clonotype is one. It is likely a read error: a sequence one base away is far more abundant. The chain is built from TRBV5-8 and TRBJ2-2; 7 bases align to TRBD2. The germline gives CDR1 SGHTS, CDR2 YDEGEE. This CDR3 is built from 13 residues. V gave up 3 bases and J gave up 7 bases; unmatched junction bases: 3. The CDR3, as DNA: TGTGCCAGCAGCTCCCTAGCGGACGGGGAGCTGTTTTTT. Translated: CASSSLADGELFF.

This clonotype was observed at least ten times. This chain links TRBV6-5 with TRBJ1-1; a weak D match, TRBD1 (5 bases). This CDR3 has 15 amino acids. Germline V gene sequence: CDR1 MNHEY, CDR2 SVGAGI. Between the trimmed V and J ends, which lost 0 bases and 5 bases, there was a span of 13 bases. This CDR3 is CASSYSRGGRTEAFF. In nucleotides, the CDR3 is TGTGCCAGCAGTTACTCGAGGGGTGGAAGGACTGAAGCTTTCTTT.

In its sample, this clonotype was seen a few times. This rearrangement joins TRBV6-6 to TRBJ2-7; the match to TRBD2 covers 7 bases. The CDR3 contains 15 residues. The V gene end was trimmed by 4 bases and the J gene end by 2 bases; junction bases not matched to a gene: 8. Germline lookup yields CDR1 MNHNY and CDR2 SVGAGI (reference sequence). The CDR3 sequence: CASSSSSGGTYEQYF. The CDR3, as DNA: TGTGCCAGCAGTTCCTCTTCGGGAGGCACCTACGAGCAGTACTTC.

The sample holds many counts of this clonotype. The V call is TRBV20-1, the J call TRBJ2-5, with TRBD1 as a possible D gene (6 bases). The CDR3 consists of 13 residues. Germline CDR1 and CDR2: DFQATT and SNEGSKA (reference sequence). Between the trimmed V and J ends, which lost 6 bases and 1 base, there was a span of 12 bases. The CDR3 nucleotides read TGCAGTGCCCCAGGACAGCGCCAAGAGACCCAGTACTTC. It translates to CSAPGQRQETQYF.

Remarks on this clonotype: A far larger clone is one base from this, pointing to a likely read error. The chain couples TRBV7-3 to TRBJ2-6, with D tentatively TRBD1 or TRBD2 (6 bases each). Germline lookup yields CDR1 SGHTA and CDR2 FQGTGA. Trimming cost V 9 bases and J 2 bases, with 17 bases left between them. The CDR3 has 16 residues. The CDR3 DNA reads TGTGCCAGGAGGGACCCCCGGGGGCCTGGGGCCAACGTCCTGACTTTC. Translation gives CARRDPRGPGANVLTF.

In the case of this clonotype: One end of the junction varies from germline; a read error may be responsible. The chain uses TRBV30 and TRBJ2-1; unclear D gene. CDR3 length: 13 amino acids. CDR1 is GTSNPN, CDR2 SVGIG, per germline (reference sequence). The CDR3 region has the DNA TGTGCCTGGAGTGTCGCTAGGAACACTGAGCAGCTCTTC. It specifies CAWSVARNTEQLF.